This entry is about one T cell receptor beta chain. As to time point: blood 2 weeks post-SBRT. The treatment was: 15 Gy SBRT to primary tumor, nephrectomy 4 weeks later. This sample was taken from a study of radiation and T cells in renal cell carcinoma. The V gene end was trimmed by 5 bases and the J gene end by 2 bases; junction bases not matched to a gene: 8. There are 15 residues in the CDR3. Germline V lookup: CDR1 SGHNT, CDR2 YENEEA. Sequenced by immunoSEQ multiplex PCR; TCRdb stores in-frame clones only, minus some. The repertoire holds some 120,000 clones, with around 89% as singletons. This TCR was recovered from a woman aged 65 to 85 with renal cell carcinoma. This chain connects TRBV11-3 to TRBJ2-7; TRBD2 matches at 8 bases. The sample consisted of blood, taken from a patient whose treatment included radiotherapy and nephrectomy. CDR3 in amino acids: CASSRLPSGPYEQYF. Written as DNA, the CDR3 is TGTGCCAGCAGCCGCCTACCTAGCGGGCCCTACGAGCAGTACTTC.